Reported below is one TCR beta chain. Its antigen is unknown. The record has no base qualities; no much larger clone is one base away. The data were taken from a study of PD-1 blockade in classical Hodgkin lymphoma (TCRdb year 2020). For the wider study: Nivolumab dosing was 3 mg/kg intravenously every 2 weeks, continuing until either disease progression or unacceptable toxicity. A peripheral blood immune signature of response to PD-1 blockade in classical Hodgkin lymphoma was defined using TCR beta sequencing and CyTOF.

Between the V and J ends, shortened by 3 bases and 6 bases respectively, the junction contains 11 bases. Spanning cysteine to phenylalanine, the CDR3 consists of 13 amino acids. The only DNA kept is the CDR3, 39 bases in frame from the first base. CDR1 and CDR2 are read off the germline V gene as KGHSH and LQKENI. Results the study describes overall, beyond this receptor: A significant rise by C4D1 was seen in CD4+ but not CD8+ TCR diversity (p=0.0027 vs p=0.16), with the rise being most apparent in complete responders (p=0.02). Only a single clinical trial cohort was studied, and what caused the repertoire differences, possibly disease activity or prior therapy, remained undefined. Trial patients achieving complete response had baseline diversity similar to newly diagnosed patients, whereas partial responders and progressors had significantly lower diversity. Lower diversity was seen in patients whose nivolumab began less than 1 year after ASCT, and these patients were left out of later analyses so that immune reconstitution would not confound the results. Newly diagnosed patients were reported to have lower baseline TCR diversity than healthy donors, and relapsed/refractory patients were reported to have lower baseline TCR diversity still.

The Qiagen DNeasy kit was used to extract genomic DNA from unsorted PBMCs and from the negatively selected CD4+ and CD8+ fractions. TCR beta CDR3 regions were subjected to amplification by immunoSEQ multiplex PCR with primers that anneal to V and J segments. A synthetic immune receptor repertoire was used to minimize amplification bias, and remaining bias was computationally removed after sequencing. In the source study's methods: Repertoire diversity was quantified as the Shannon entropy index using custom Python scripts. Unsorted, CD4+ and CD8+ repertoires were examined separately, except in combined analyses, for which CD4+ and CD8+ sequences were merged in silico. A clone counted as expanded when the clone's frequency after treatment rose at least 2-fold relative to C1D1, and clones undetected at baseline were given a pseudocount of 0.5. Clones with 0 or 1 copy at C1D1 were defined as singleton clones, while clones with 2 or more copies were defined as non-singleton clones. By matching protein sequences in sorted samples from the same patient, clones expanded in unsorted samples were annotated as CD4+, CD8+ or unknown. Wilcoxon tests were applied to paired samples to test diversity changes from C1D1 to C4D1. TCRdb mirrors the immuneACCESS table, restricted to in-frame sequences. Some clones are absent from its copies; in checked studies, under half trace to an unresolved V gene, and the reason for the others is unknown. That table furnishes V, J and clone size, whereas the DNA furnished D and trimming. The sample table shows about 27,000 clones, and 78% are seen once. The top ten constitute under 45% of the sample.

The sample's time point label, decoded: cycle 2 day 1 (C2D1) of nivolumab. Every trial patient had relapsed following autologous stem cell transplantation, and prior brentuximab vedotin exposure was what differed among cohorts A, B and C. The trial cohort included 55 to 65 patients with relapsed/refractory classical Hodgkin lymphoma, and each patient had a best overall response of complete response, partial response or progressive disease. Trial patients were treated with single-agent nivolumab in the multi-cohort phase II CheckMate 205 trial. An independent review committee assessed best overall response by applying the 2007 International Working Group response criteria. Trial PBMCs were collected immediately before nivolumab initiation (C1D1) and during therapy at cycle 2 day 1 and cycle 4 day 1. Peripheral blood was collected in 8 mL Vacutainer Cell Preparation Tubes, from which PBMCs were isolated by centrifugation and then cryopreserved.

The receptor chain draws on TRBV18 and TRBJ1-2, with the D gene call left open. The material was peripheral blood mononuclear cells (PBMCs), obtained before the second cycle of nivolumab. The TCR originated in a human donor with classical Hodgkin lymphoma. The CDR3 reads as follows: CASSPREEDGYTF. The bases read TGTGCCAGCTCACCTAGGGAGGAGGATGGCTACACCTTC.